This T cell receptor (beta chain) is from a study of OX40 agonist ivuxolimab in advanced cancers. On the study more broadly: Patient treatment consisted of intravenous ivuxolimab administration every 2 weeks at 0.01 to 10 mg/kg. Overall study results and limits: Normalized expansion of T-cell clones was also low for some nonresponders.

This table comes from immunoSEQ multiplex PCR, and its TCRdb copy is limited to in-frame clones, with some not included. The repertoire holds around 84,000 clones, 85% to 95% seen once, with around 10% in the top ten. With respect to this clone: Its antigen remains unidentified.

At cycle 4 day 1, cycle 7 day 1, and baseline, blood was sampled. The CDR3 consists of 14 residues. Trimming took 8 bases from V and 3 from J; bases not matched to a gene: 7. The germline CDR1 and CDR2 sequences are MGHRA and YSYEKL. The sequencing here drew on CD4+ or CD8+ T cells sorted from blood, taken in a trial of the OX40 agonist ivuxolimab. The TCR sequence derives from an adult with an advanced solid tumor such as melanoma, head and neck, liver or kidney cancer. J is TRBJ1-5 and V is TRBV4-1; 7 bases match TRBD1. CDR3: CASSVQGPNQPQHF. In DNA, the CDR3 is TGCGCCAGCTCTGTACAGGGGCCCAATCAGCCCCAGCATTTT.